Listed here are 14 T cell receptor beta chains from one sample, sequenced in a study of vaccination and CD4 T cells after COVID-19. Researchers used the Oncomine TCR Beta short-read assay to sequence DNA from cultured CD4+ T cells. Each CDR3 protein is one row after TCRdb ran MiXCR on the PCR reads. The sample has approximately 16,000 distinct CDR3 sequences; 48% are singletons. These TCRs are of unknown antigen specificity. Treatment described: approximately nine-day PBMC culture with coronavirus spike peptide pools or control peptides (ViraFEST assay). Sequences were obtained from CD4+ T cells from blood, cultured in vitro. The receptors come from a human donor who had recovered from COVID-19.

The chain links TRBV10-3 to TRBJ2-7; D may match TRBD1 or TRBD2 (5 bases each). The CDR3 extends over 13 amino acids. The germline V and J ends were trimmed by 5 bases and 5 bases, with 13 bases remaining between them. The germline V gene has CDR1 ENHRY and CDR2 SYGVKD. CDR3 sequence: CAISPGTSHEQYF. DNA of the CDR3: TGTGCCATCAGTCCCGGGACGTCCCACGAGCAGTACTTC.

The rearrangement joins TRBV24-1 to TRBJ2-1, with TRBD1 identical over 10 bases. The CDR3 totals 16 residues. Losses at the gene ends were 4 bases for V and 5 bases for J; bases not matched to a gene: 7. Germline values: CDR1 KGHDR, CDR2 SFDVKD. The CDR3 region has the DNA TGTGCCACCAGTGAGCACCGGGACAGGGGCCACAATGAGCAGTTCTTC. Its protein is CATSEHRDRGHNEQFF.

This clonotype was detected only a few times. CDR3 sequence: CASSYFPPTGASSYNSPLHF. CDR3 DNA: TGTGCCAGCAGTTACTTCCCCCCGACGGGAGCGAGCTCCTATAATTCACCCCTCCACTTT. The V call is TRBV6-5, the J call TRBJ1-6; D remains ambiguous. The V end lost 1 base, the J end lost 0 bases, and 19 bases lay between the germline ends. Germline V gives CDR1 MNHEY, CDR2 SVGAGI. CDR3 length: 20 amino acids.

This chain joins TRBV5-1 and TRBJ1-6; possible D gene TRBD1, 5 bases. The V end was cut by 0 bases, the J end by 5 bases, with 15 bases between. The CDR3 has 17 residues. From germline, CDR1 is SGHRS and CDR2 YFSETQ. The CDR3 is CASSLAFSRGDNSPLHF. CDR3 coding DNA: TGCGCCAGCAGCTTGGCCTTTTCGAGGGGCGATAATTCACCCCTCCACTTT.

The chain combines TRBV20-1 with TRBJ2-7; TRBD2 might be the D (5 bases). Germline CDR1 is DFQATT and CDR2 is SNEGSKA (reference sequence). This CDR3 is 15 amino acids long. V was clipped by 2 bases and J by 2 bases, with 16 bases between them. The CDR3 coding sequence is TGCAGTGCTAGACCGAACGAGGGAGCGGCCTACGAGCAGTACTTC. As protein: CSARPNEGAAYEQYF.

The gene calls are TRBV29-1 and TRBJ2-5; D may be TRBD2 (5 bases). The CDR3 runs to 14 residues. Trimming took off 3 bases at V and 0 bases at J, with 11 bases between the two ends. Germline V gene data show CDR1 as SQVTM and CDR2 as ANQGSEA. For the CDR3, the DNA is TGCAGCGTTGACCCCCGGGGATACCAAGAGACCCAGTACTTC. Translating gives CSVDPRGYQETQYF.

The rearrangement uses TRBV24-1 and TRBJ2-6, with D uncertain. CDR1 and CDR2 (germline): KGHDR, SFDVKD. V was shortened by 3 bases and J by 4 bases, with 12 bases between the two germline ends. The CDR3 totals 16 residues. The CDR3 loop is CATSDAKLGGANVLTF. In DNA form, the CDR3 reads TGTGCCACCAGTGATGCGAAACTGGGCGGGGCCAACGTCCTGACTTTC.

J is TRBJ2-1 and V is TRBV21-1; TRBD1 was called by the table and not checked on the DNA. TRBV21-1 is a documented pseudogene. This CDR3 comprises 20 residues. Here the CDR3 reads CASSKARLPHTSSSYNEQFF. The DNA of the CDR3 is TGTGCCAGCAGCAAAGCCAGACTGCCCCACACATCAAGCTCCTACAATGAGCAGTTCTTC.

This clonotype was seen only a few times. The chain joins TRBV7-2 to TRBJ1-5; D is unclear. Germline V gene sequence: CDR1 SGHTA, CDR2 FQGNSA. Trimming cost V 2 bases and J 0 bases, with 5 bases left between them. The CDR3 is made up of 14 amino acids. The CDR3 spells CASSLPYSNQPQHF. Written as DNA, the CDR3 is TGTGCCAGCAGCTTACCGTATAGCAATCAGCCCCAGCATTTT.

The genes are TRBV7-8 and TRBJ2-1; 7 nucleotides line up with TRBD2. This CDR3 spans 15 amino acids. Losses at the gene ends were 6 bases for V and 5 bases for J; bases not matched to a gene: 10. CDR1 is SGHVS and CDR2 is FQNEAQ in the germline V gene. The DNA for the CDR3 is TGTGCCAGCAGAATGTGGGGGGGGAGAGACAATGAGCAGTTCTTC. This codes for CASRMWGGRDNEQFF.

The genes are TRBV7-9 and TRBJ1-1; maybe TRBD1 (6 bases). The V and J ends lost 5 bases and 1 base respectively, with 17 bases between them. The CDR3 spans 16 residues. Germline values: CDR1 SEHNR, CDR2 FQNEAQ (reference sequence). CDR3 region: CASSPNYRERNTEAFF. The CDR3 bases are TGTGCCAGCAGCCCGAATTACAGGGAAAGGAACACTGAAGCTTTCTTT.

The genes are TRBV7-9 and TRBJ1-5; tentative D call: TRBD1 (5 bases). The V end was cut by 5 bases, the J end by 4 bases, with 15 bases between. The CDR3 loop spans 15 amino acids. The V gene's germline CDR1 is SEHNR and CDR2 FQNEAQ (reference sequence). Here the CDR3 reads CASSPLGTENQPQHF. CDR3 nucleotide sequence: TGTGCCAGCAGCCCTCTCGGGACCGAAAATCAGCCCCAGCATTTT.

CDR3 in DNA: TGTGCCAGCAGCCCAGGGGGGGGGGGGCCCCAGCATTTT. The encoded protein is CASSPGGGGPQHF. V gene TRBV7-2 combines with J gene TRBJ1-5; 7 positions match TRBD1. The V segment lost 5 bases and the J segment 9 bases; nucleotides outside the gene matches: 7. CDR1 SGHTA and CDR2 FQGNSA come from the germline V gene. This CDR3 spans 13 amino acids.

The V and J genes are TRBV28 and TRBJ2-3, with D unclear. Germline loops: CDR1 MDHEN, CDR2 SYDVKM. V gave up 5 bases and J gave up 2 bases, with 5 bases separating them. The CDR3 contains 12 residues. CDR3 residues: CASSLSTDTQYF. The DNA for the CDR3 is TGTGCCAGCAGTCTCTCCACAGATACGCAGTATTTT.